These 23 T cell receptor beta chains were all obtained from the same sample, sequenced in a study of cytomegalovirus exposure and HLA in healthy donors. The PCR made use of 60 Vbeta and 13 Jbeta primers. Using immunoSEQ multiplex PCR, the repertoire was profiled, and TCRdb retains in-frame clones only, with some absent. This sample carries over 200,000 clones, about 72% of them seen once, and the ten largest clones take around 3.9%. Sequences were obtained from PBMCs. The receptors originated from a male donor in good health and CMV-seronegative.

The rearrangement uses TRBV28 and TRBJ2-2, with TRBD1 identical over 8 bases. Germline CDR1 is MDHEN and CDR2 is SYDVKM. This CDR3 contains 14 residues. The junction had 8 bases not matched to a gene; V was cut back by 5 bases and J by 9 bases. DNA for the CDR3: TGTGCCAGCAGTATCCAGACAGGGGCCAGGGAGCTGTTTTTT. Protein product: CASSIQTGARELFF.

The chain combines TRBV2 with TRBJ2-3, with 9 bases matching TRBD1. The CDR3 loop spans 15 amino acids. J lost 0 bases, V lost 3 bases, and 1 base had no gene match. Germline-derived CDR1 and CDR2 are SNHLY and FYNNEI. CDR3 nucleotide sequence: TGTGCCAGCAGTGAGGACAGGGGTAGCACAGATACGCAGTATTTT. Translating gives CASSEDRGSTDTQYF.

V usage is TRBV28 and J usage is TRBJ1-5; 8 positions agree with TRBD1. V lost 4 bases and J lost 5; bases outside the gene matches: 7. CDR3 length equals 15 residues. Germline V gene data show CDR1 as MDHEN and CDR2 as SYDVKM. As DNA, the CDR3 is TGTGCCAGCAGTTCCTCAGGGGGCCGGTATCAGCCCCAGCATTTT. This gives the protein CASSSSGGRYQPQHF.

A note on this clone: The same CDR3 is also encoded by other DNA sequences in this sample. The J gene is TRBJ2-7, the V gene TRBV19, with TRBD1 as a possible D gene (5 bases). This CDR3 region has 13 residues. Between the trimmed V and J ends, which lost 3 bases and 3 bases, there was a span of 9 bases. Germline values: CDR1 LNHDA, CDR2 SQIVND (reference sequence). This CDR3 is CASSITGNYEQYF. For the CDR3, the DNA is TGTGCCAGTAGTATCACAGGAAACTACGAGCAGTACTTC.

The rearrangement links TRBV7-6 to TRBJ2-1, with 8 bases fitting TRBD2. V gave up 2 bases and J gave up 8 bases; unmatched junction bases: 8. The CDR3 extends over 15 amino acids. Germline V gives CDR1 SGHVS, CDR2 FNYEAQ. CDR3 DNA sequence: TGTGCCAGCAGCTTATCCCTAGCGGGTATCCATGAGCAGTTCTTC. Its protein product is CASSLSLAGIHEQFF.

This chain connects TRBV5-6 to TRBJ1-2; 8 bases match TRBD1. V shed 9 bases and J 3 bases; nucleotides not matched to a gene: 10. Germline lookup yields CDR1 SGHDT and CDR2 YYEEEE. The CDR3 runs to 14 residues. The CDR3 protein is CATLPTGVDYGYTF. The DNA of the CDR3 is TGTGCCACCCTTCCGACAGGGGTGGACTATGGCTACACCTTC.

The CDR3 spells CASSERLAEQETQYF. The CDR3 DNA reads TGTGCCAGCAGTGAGCGGCTAGCGGAACAAGAGACCCAGTACTTC. The J gene is TRBJ2-5, the V gene TRBV2, with 7 positions matching TRBD2. The trim removed 3 bases at V and 2 bases at J, leaving 6 bases unmatched. The CDR3 contains 15 residues. Germline CDR1 is SNHLY and CDR2 is FYNNEI.

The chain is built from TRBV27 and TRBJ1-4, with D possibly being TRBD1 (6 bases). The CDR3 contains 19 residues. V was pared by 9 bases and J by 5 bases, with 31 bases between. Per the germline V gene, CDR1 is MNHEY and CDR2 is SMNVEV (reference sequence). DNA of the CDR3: TGTGCCAGGTCTCCCTCAAGACCCAGAAAGGACAGTAGGAATGAAAAACTGTTTTTT. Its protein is CARSPSRPRKDSRNEKLFF.

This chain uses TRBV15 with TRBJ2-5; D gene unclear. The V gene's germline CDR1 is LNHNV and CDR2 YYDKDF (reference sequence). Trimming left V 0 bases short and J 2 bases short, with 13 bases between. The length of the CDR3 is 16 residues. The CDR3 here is CATSRDGGTAQETQYF. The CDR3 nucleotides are TGTGCCACCAGCAGAGATGGTGGAACAGCACAAGAGACCCAGTACTTC.

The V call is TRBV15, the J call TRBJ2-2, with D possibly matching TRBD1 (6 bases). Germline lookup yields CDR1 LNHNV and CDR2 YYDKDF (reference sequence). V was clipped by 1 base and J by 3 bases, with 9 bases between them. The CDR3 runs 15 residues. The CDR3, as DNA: TGTGCCACCAGCAGAGGGGGGCAAGACACCGGGGAGCTGTTTTTT. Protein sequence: CATSRGGQDTGELFF.

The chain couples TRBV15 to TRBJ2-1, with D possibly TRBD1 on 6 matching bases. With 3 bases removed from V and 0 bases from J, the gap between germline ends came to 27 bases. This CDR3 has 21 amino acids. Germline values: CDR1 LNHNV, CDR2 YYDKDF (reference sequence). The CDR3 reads CATSSPRPSDRSQISYNEQFF. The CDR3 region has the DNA TGTGCCACCAGCAGTCCTCGTCCCTCCGACAGGTCTCAAATCTCCTACAATGAGCAGTTCTTC.

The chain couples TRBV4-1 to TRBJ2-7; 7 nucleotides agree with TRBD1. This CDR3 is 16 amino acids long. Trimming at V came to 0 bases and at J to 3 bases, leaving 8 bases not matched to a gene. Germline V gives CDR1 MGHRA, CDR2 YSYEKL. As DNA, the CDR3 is TGCGCCAGCAGCCAAGATAGGAAGGACAGGAACTACGAGCAGTACTTC. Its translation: CASSQDRKDRNYEQYF.

The DNA for the CDR3 is TGTGCCAGCAGTTACCGGGGGGGAAACACTGAAGCTTTCTTT. Its translation: CASSYRGGNTEAFF. The V gene is TRBV6-5, the J gene TRBJ1-1; the D gene is possibly TRBD1 (5 bases). Germline CDR1 is MNHEY and CDR2 is SVGAGI. Trimming cost V 2 bases and J 2 bases, with 9 bases left between them. The CDR3 loop spans 14 amino acids.

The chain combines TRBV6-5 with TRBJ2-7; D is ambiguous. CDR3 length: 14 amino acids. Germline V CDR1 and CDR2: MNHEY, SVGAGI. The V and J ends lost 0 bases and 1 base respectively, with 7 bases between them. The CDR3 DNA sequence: TGTGCCAGCAGTTACTCTCACAGTTCCTACGAGCAGTACTTC. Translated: CASSYSHSSYEQYF.

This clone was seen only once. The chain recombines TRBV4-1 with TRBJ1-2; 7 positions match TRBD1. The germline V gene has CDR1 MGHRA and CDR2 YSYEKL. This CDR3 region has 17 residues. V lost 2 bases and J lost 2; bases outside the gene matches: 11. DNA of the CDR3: TGCGCCAGCAGCCAAAGCCTAGGGACAGCCAGAAACTATGGCTACACCTTC. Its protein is CASSQSLGTARNYGYTF.

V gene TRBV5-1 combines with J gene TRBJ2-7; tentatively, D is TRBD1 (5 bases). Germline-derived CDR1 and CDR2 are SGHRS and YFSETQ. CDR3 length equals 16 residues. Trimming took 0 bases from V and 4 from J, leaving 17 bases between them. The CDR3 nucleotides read TGCGCCAGCAGCTTGGGCACCATGGGGCAGCTATACGAGCAGTACTTC. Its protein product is CASSLGTMGQLYEQYF.

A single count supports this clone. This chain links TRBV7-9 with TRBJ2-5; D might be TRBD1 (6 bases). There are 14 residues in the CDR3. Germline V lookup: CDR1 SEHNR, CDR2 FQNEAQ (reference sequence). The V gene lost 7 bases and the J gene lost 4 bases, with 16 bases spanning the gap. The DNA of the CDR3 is TGTGCCAGCACCGCGACAGGAAGGGGAGAGACCCAGTACTTC. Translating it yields CASTATGRGETQYF. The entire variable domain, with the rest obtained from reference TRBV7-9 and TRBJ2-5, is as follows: DTGVSQNPRHKITKRGQNVTFRCDPISEHNRLYWYRQTLGQGPEFLTYFQNEAQLEKSRLLSDRFSAERPKGSFSTLEIQRTEQGDSAMYLCASTATGRGETQYFGPGTRLLVL.

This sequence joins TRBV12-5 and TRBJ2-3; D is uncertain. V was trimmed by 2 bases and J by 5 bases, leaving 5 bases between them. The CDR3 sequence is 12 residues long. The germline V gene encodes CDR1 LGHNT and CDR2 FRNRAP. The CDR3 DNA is TGTGCTAGTGGTTTGAGCGAAGATACGCAGTATTTT. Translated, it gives CASGLSEDTQYF.

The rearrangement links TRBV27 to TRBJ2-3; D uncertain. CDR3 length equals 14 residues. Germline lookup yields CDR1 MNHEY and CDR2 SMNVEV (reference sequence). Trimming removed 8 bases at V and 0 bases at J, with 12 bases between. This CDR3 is CASLSISSTDTQYF. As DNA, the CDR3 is TGTGCCAGCCTAAGTATCTCTAGCACAGATACGCAGTATTTT.

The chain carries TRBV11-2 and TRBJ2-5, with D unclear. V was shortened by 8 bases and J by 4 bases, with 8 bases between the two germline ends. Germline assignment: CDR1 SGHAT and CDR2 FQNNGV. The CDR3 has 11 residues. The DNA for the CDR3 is TGTGCCAGCCGCGCCGCAGAGACCCAGTACTTC. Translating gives CASRAAETQYF.

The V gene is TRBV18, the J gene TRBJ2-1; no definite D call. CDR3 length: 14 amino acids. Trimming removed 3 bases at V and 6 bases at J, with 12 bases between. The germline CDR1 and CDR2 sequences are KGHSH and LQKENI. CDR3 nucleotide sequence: TGTGCCAGCTCACCCCCGGCCCAGGCCAATGAGCAGTTCTTC. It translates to CASSPPAQANEQFF.

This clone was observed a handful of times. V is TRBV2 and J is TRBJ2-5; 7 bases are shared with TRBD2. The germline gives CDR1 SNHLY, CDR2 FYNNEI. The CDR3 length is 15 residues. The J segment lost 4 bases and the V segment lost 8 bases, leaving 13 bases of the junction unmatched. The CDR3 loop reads CASSGPGGGGETQYF. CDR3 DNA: TGTGCCAGCTCGGGCCCGGGAGGCGGGGGAGAGACCCAGTACTTC.

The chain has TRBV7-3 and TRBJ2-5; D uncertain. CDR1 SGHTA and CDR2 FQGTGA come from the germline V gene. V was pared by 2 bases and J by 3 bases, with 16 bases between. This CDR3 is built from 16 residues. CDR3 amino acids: CASSLEPPAVEETQYF. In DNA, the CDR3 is TGTGCCAGCAGCTTAGAGCCACCCGCGGTGGAAGAGACCCAGTACTTC.